These 32 T cell receptor beta chains came from one sample sequenced in a study of beta chain features in type 1 diabetes. Every bit of the isolated RNA underwent reverse transcription, so sequencing read expressed TCRB transcripts. Sequenced by immunoSEQ multiplex PCR; TCRdb stores in-frame clones only, minus some. The sample yields about 290,000 clones, about 8.5% seen once. The sequenced sample was central memory CD4+ T cells from blood. Every receptor here comes from a woman aged 18-29 years in good health.

The gene calls are TRBV18 and TRBJ1-6; tentatively, D is TRBD1 (5 bases). Trimming left V 3 bases short and J 13 bases short, with 13 bases between. This CDR3 contains 13 residues. Germline CDR1 reads KGHSH; CDR2 reads LQKENI. CDR3 coding DNA: TGTGCCAGCTCACCGACATTCGAGGGGCCCCTCCACTTT. This translates into CASSPTFEGPLHF.

Only a few counts were recorded for this clone. The CDR3, as DNA: TGTGCCAGCGGCGGAAGAGACTATGGCTACACCTTC. Amino acid sequence: CASGGRDYGYTF. The gene calls are TRBV28 and TRBJ1-2; D remains ambiguous. The germline gives CDR1 MDHEN, CDR2 SYDVKM. V was trimmed by 8 bases and J by 3 bases, leaving 10 bases between them. This CDR3 comprises 12 residues.

On this clone: One junction end does not reproduce the germline sequence, and a read error may be involved. The chain employs TRBV7-9 and TRBJ2-7; D gene ambiguous. The CDR3 runs 8 residues. Germline V lookup: CDR1 SEHNR, CDR2 FQNEAQ (reference sequence). The CDR3 loop reads CASSPSNF. CDR3 in DNA: TGTGCCAGCAGCCCATCCAACTTC. Filled out from reference TRBV7-9 and TRBJ2-7, the complete variable domain reads DTGVSQNPRHKITKRGQNVTFRCDPISEHNRLYWYRQTLGQGPEFLTYFQNEAQLEKSRLLSDRFSAERPKGSFSTLEIQRTEQGDSAMYLCASSPSNFGPGTRLTVT.

In nucleotides, the CDR3 is TGTGCCAGCAGTCGAGCGGGAGGGCCGAGTTACGAGCAGTACTTC. Its translation is CASSRAGGPSYEQYF. The chain couples TRBV7-6 to TRBJ2-7, with 10 bases matching TRBD2. This CDR3 has 15 residues. CDR1 and CDR2 from the germline V gene are SGHVS and FNYEAQ. The J segment lost 4 bases and the V segment lost 6 bases, leaving 9 bases of the junction unmatched.

This clone has just a few counts. V gene TRBV30 combines with J gene TRBJ1-2; no clear D. Germline V CDR1 and CDR2: GTSNPN, SVGIG (reference sequence). The length of the CDR3 is 12 residues. V shed 4 bases and J shed 4 bases, with 10 bases lying between them. The CDR3 here is CAWNGRTYGYTF. The CDR3 DNA is TGTGCCTGGAACGGGAGAACCTATGGCTACACCTTC. Filled out from reference TRBV30 and TRBJ1-2, the complete variable domain reads SQTIHQWPATLVQPVGSPLSLECTVEGTSNPNLYWYRQAAGRGLQLLFYSVGIGQISSEVPQNLSASRPQDRQFILSSKKLLLSDSGFYLCAWNGRTYGYTFGSGTRLTVV.

The J gene is TRBJ2-3, the V gene TRBV4-2, with TRBD2 matching 11 bases. Germline values: CDR1 LGHNA, CDR2 YNFKEQ. Trimming at V came to 0 bases and at J to 6 bases, leaving 8 bases not matched to a gene. The CDR3 length is 17 residues. The CDR3 bases are TGTGCCAGCAGCCAAGACGCTAGCGGGGGGTATGGCGATACGCAGTATTTT. Translation gives CASSQDASGGYGDTQYF.

V gene TRBV19 combines with J gene TRBJ1-1; 10 bases are a match to TRBD1. Trimming took 6 bases from V and 0 from J; bases not matched to a gene: 7. This CDR3 contains 16 residues. The germline CDR1 and CDR2 sequences are LNHDA and SQIVND (reference sequence). This CDR3 is CASSRGGTGVNTEAFF. The DNA for the CDR3 is TGTGCCAGTAGCCGTGGCGGGACAGGGGTGAACACTGAAGCTTTCTTT.

The genes are TRBV29-1 and TRBJ1-3; D is unresolved. V was shortened by 4 bases and J by 3 bases, with 10 bases between the two germline ends. CDR1 is SQVTM, CDR2 ANQGSEA, per germline. The length of the CDR3 is 13 residues. The CDR3 DNA sequence: TGCAGCGTTGCTGAGGGAAGTGGAAACACCATATATTTT. Its translation is CSVAEGSGNTIYF.

The V gene is TRBV7-3, the J gene TRBJ2-3; D is perhaps TRBD1 (6 bases). The germline V and J ends were trimmed by 5 bases and 11 bases, with 17 bases remaining between them. Germline V gives CDR1 SGHTA, CDR2 FQGTGA. The CDR3 runs 13 residues. The CDR3 sequence is CASSVDSRAGQYF. CDR3 in DNA: TGTGCCAGCAGCGTGGACAGTCGGGCAGGGCAGTATTTT.

This chain links TRBV2 with TRBJ1-2; 8 bases match TRBD1. The CDR3 runs to 13 residues. Germline loops: CDR1 SNHLY, CDR2 FYNNEI. V was clipped by 6 bases and J by 4 bases; unmatched bases: 4. The CDR3 region has the DNA TGTGCCAGCAGGAAGGGGACAGGCTATGGCTACACCTTC. Translation gives CASRKGTGYGYTF.

The sample holds a few counts of this clone. The genes are TRBV9 and TRBJ2-5; 9 bases align to TRBD1. Germline assignment: CDR1 SGDLS and CDR2 YYNGEE. V dropped 0 bases and J dropped 0; count of bases not matched to a gene: 6. The CDR3 length is 17 residues. CDR3 DNA sequence: TGTGCCAGCAGCGTAGGGGGACAGGGAGGAAACCAAGAGACCCAGTACTTC. It specifies CASSVGGQGGNQETQYF.

This chain connects TRBV6-1 to TRBJ1-5; a weak D match, TRBD1 (6 bases). The CDR3 is 15 amino acids. Between the trimmed V and J ends, which lost 6 bases and 2 bases, there was a span of 14 bases. The V gene's germline CDR1 is MNHNS and CDR2 SASEGT. The CDR3 is CASRSQGNGNQPQHF. DNA for the CDR3: TGTGCCAGCAGAAGCCAGGGGAACGGCAATCAGCCCCAGCATTTT.

The rearrangement joins TRBV7-2 to TRBJ2-5; no clear D gene. CDR3 length: 14 residues. The V end lost 5 bases, the J end lost 4 bases, and 14 bases lay between the germline ends. Germline assignment: CDR1 SGHTA and CDR2 FQGNSA. This CDR3 is CASSGPPRRETQYF. In DNA, the CDR3 is TGTGCCAGCAGCGGCCCCCCGCGGAGAGAGACCCAGTACTTC.

Many counts were recorded for this clone. The chain has TRBV5-6 and TRBJ2-5; 8 bases are shared with TRBD1. The V gene end was trimmed by 4 bases and the J gene end by 9 bases; junction bases not matched to a gene: 8. Germline assignment: CDR1 SGHDT and CDR2 YYEEEE. The CDR3 runs 13 residues. Written as DNA, the CDR3 is TGTGCCAGCAGCCCGGACAGGGACGAGGCCCAGTACTTC. Translation: CASSPDRDEAQYF.

The CDR3 is CASSLIHGGGSPLHF. In nucleotides, the CDR3 is TGTGCCAGCAGCTTAATTCACGGGGGAGGCTCACCCCTCCACTTT. The chain employs TRBV7-3 and TRBJ1-6; a possible D gene is TRBD1 (5 bases). The CDR3 runs 15 residues. Germline V lookup: CDR1 SGHTA, CDR2 FQGTGA. The V gene lost 1 base and the J gene lost 10 bases, with 14 bases spanning the gap. Full variable domain (remainder filled in from reference TRBV7-3 and TRBJ1-6): GAGVSQTPSNKVTEKGKYVELRCDPISGHTALYWYRQSLGQGPEFLIYFQGTGAADDSGLPNDRFFAVRPEGSVSTLKIQRTERGDSAVYLCASSLIHGGGSPLHFGNGTRLTVT.

This clone was observed a handful of times. The sample has other DNA sequences that encode this CDR3 too. The gene calls are TRBV9 and TRBJ2-5, with D unclear. V was pared by 0 bases and J by 0 bases, with 6 bases between. There are 14 residues in the CDR3. The germline CDR1 and CDR2 sequences are SGDLS and YYNGEE. The CDR3: CASSVGGNQETQYF. DNA for the CDR3: TGTGCCAGCAGCGTAGGAGGCAACCAAGAGACCCAGTACTTC. The whole variable domain, remainder taken from reference TRBV9 and TRBJ2-5, is DSGVTQTPKHLITATGQRVTLRCSPRSGDLSVYWYQQSLDQGLQFLIQYYNGEERAKGNILERFSAQQFPDLHSELNLSSLELGDSALYFCASSVGGNQETQYFGPGTRLLVL.

The V and J genes are TRBV5-6 and TRBJ2-3; maybe TRBD1 (7 bases). The CDR3 runs 14 residues. V was clipped by 4 bases and J by 4 bases, with 13 bases between them. Germline V CDR1 and CDR2: SGHDT, YYEEEE. The CDR3 region is CASSAGGGSDTQYF. The CDR3 coding sequence is TGTGCCAGCAGCGCTGGAGGGGGCTCAGATACGCAGTATTTT.

This clone came up a few times. The chain is built from TRBV18 and TRBJ2-5; D perhaps matches TRBD1 (5 bases). Germline lookup yields CDR1 KGHSH and CDR2 LQKENI. The CDR3 covers 14 residues. Trimming pared 2 bases from V and 4 bases from J, leaving 11 bases between. CDR3 sequence reads: CASSPNRQSETQYF. The CDR3 DNA follows: TGTGCCAGCTCACCAAATAGACAGTCAGAGACCCAGTACTTC. The variable domain in full, with the rest retrieved from reference TRBV18 and TRBJ2-5, is NAGVMQNPRHLVRRRGQEARLRCSPMKGHSHVYWYRQLPEEGLKFMVYLQKENIIDESGMPKERFSAEFPKEGPSILRIQQVVRGDSAAYFCASSPNRQSETQYFGPGTRLLVL.

CDR3 amino acids: CASSTGGSGNTIYF. CDR3 nucleotides: TGTGCCAGTAGTACAGGGGGCTCTGGAAACACCATATATTTT. V gene TRBV19 combines with J gene TRBJ1-3, with 7 bases that match TRBD1. CDR1 and CDR2 (germline): LNHDA, SQIVND (reference sequence). With 4 bases clipped from V and 0 bases from J, the junction kept 0 bases outside the gene matches. The CDR3 totals 14 residues.

This clone was detected ten times or more. The chain is built from TRBV7-2 and TRBJ2-2; D tentatively reads TRBD1 or TRBD2 (7 bases each). From germline, CDR1 is SGHTA and CDR2 FQGNSA. The germline V and J ends were trimmed by 10 bases and 4 bases, with 16 bases remaining between them. The CDR3 totals 14 residues. The chain's CDR3 is CATSFRGGTGELFF. The CDR3 DNA reads TGTGCCACCTCTTTCAGGGGGGGCACCGGGGAGCTGTTTTTT.

This clone appeared many times. The chain links TRBV6-1 to TRBJ2-4; TRBD1 matches at 7 bases. Germline assignment: CDR1 MNHNS and CDR2 SASEGT. CDR3 size: 14 residues. With V trimmed by 8 bases and J by 0 bases, 4 bases remained unmatched. CDR3 region: CASGTDKAKNIQYF. CDR3 nucleotide sequence: TGTGCCAGCGGGACAGACAAAGCCAAAAACATTCAGTACTTC.

This clone was recorded many times. The chain combines TRBV21-1 with TRBJ1-5. TRBV21-1 is a listed pseudogene. This CDR3 is 14 amino acids long. The CDR3 nucleotides read TGTGCCAGCAGCAAAGAGGCGGGGGACCAGCCCCAGCATTTT. Its translation: CASSKEAGDQPQHF.

Only a few counts were recorded for this clone. The chain employs TRBV5-1 and TRBJ1-4; D remains unclear. The CDR3 has 15 residues. Germline V gene sequence: CDR1 SGHRS, CDR2 YFSETQ. The V end was cut by 2 bases, the J end by 3 bases, with 11 bases between. The CDR3 is CASSFASAANEKLFF. DNA for the CDR3: TGCGCCAGCAGCTTCGCTTCGGCAGCTAATGAAAAACTGTTTTTT.

This clone was observed a few times. This chain connects TRBV2 to TRBJ2-6, with D possibly TRBD1 on 5 matching bases. The CDR3 extends over 15 amino acids. Germline CDR1 is SNHLY and CDR2 is FYNNEI. With 5 bases removed from V and 2 bases from J, the gap between germline ends came to 10 bases. This chain's CDR3 is CASSRDSAGANVLTF. The CDR3, as DNA: TGTGCCAGCAGTAGAGACAGTGCTGGGGCCAACGTCCTGACTTTC.

This clone occurred a few times. The chain is built from TRBV7-9 and TRBJ1-5, with D maybe TRBD1 (5 bases). The V gene's germline CDR1 is SEHNR and CDR2 FQNEAQ (reference sequence). V lost 5 bases to trimming and J lost 6 bases, with 11 bases between them. The CDR3 has 13 residues. The CDR3 here is CASSIGTFQPQHF. The DNA for the CDR3 is TGTGCCAGCAGCATCGGGACGTTTCAGCCCCAGCATTTT.

The V gene is TRBV4-2, the J gene TRBJ2-7; D ambiguous. There are 13 residues in the CDR3. Between the trimmed V and J ends, which lost 2 bases and 1 base, there was a span of 6 bases. In germline, CDR1 is LGHNA, CDR2 YNFKEQ. CDR3 loop: CASSQQESYEQYF. The CDR3 DNA reads TGTGCCAGCAGCCAACAGGAGTCCTACGAGCAGTACTTC.

The chain recombines TRBV5-1 with TRBJ2-6; D not resolved. There are 15 residues in the CDR3. V was cut by 4 bases and J by 0 bases, with 8 bases left in between. Germline V CDR1 and CDR2: SGHRS, YFSETQ. The CDR3 DNA reads as TGCGCCAGCAGCAAATCCAGCTCTGGGGCCAACGTCCTGACTTTC. Its protein is CASSKSSSGANVLTF.

The CDR3 protein is CASSLSRTVLNEQFF. CDR3 sequence (DNA): TGTGCCAGCAGCTTATCTCGGACGGTCCTCAATGAGCAGTTCTTC. J is TRBJ2-1 and V is TRBV7-9; no clear D gene. CDR1 and CDR2 from the germline V gene are SEHNR and FQNEAQ (reference sequence). Trimming left V 2 bases short and J 6 bases short, with 14 bases between. The CDR3 spans 15 residues.

This clone was counted between two and nine times. A far more abundant clone sits one base away, making this likely a read error. The chain employs TRBV7-9 and TRBJ2-5; a possible D gene is TRBD1 (5 bases). The tail of the sequence fits TRBJ2-7 better, so the J call may be wrong. This CDR3 has 12 amino acids. Germline V lookup: CDR1 SEHNR, CDR2 FQNEAQ (reference sequence). The CDR3: CASSFDRYEQYF. The CDR3 nucleotides read TGTGCCAGCAGCTTCGACAGATACGAGCAGTACTTC.

The sample holds a few counts of this clone. The chain carries TRBV20-1 and TRBJ2-3; D is ambiguous. The length of the CDR3 is 11 residues. V was cut by 5 bases and J by 7 bases, with 10 bases left in between. The germline V gene encodes CDR1 DFQATT and CDR2 SNEGSKA (reference sequence). The CDR3 DNA follows: TGCAGTGCTGGCCCTAAGAATACGCAGTATTTT. Translating it yields CSAGPKNTQYF.

This clone turned up a few times. J is TRBJ2-2 and V is TRBV11-3; TRBD1 aligns across 10 bases. Germline V gene data show CDR1 as SGHNT and CDR2 as YENEEA. The CDR3 is made up of 17 amino acids. The trim removed 5 bases at V and 6 bases at J, leaving 12 bases unmatched. As DNA, the CDR3 is TGTGCCAGCAGCAGGAACGCCGGGACAGGGGTTTCCGGGGAGCTGTTTTTT. Translation gives CASSRNAGTGVSGELFF.

The sample holds a few counts of this clone. DNA of the CDR3: TGTGCCAGCAGCTTCGCGGGACACCAAGAGACCCAGTACTTC. Protein: CASSFAGHQETQYF. This sequence joins TRBV11-3 and TRBJ2-5; perhaps TRBD2 as D (6 bases). Trimming left V 3 bases short and J 0 bases short, with 8 bases between. This CDR3 has 14 amino acids. The germline CDR1 and CDR2 sequences are SGHNT and YENEEA. The full variable domain, in which reference TRBV11-3 and TRBJ2-5 provide the parts outside the CDR3, is EAGVVQSPRYKIIEKKQPVAFWCNPISGHNTLYWYLQNLGQGPELLIRYENEEAVDDSQLPKDRFSAERLKGVDSTLKIQPAELGDSAVYLCASSFAGHQETQYFGPGTRLLVL.